These 20 T cell receptor beta chains share one sample of origin, sequenced in a study of Graves' ophthalmopathy and Graves' hyperthyroidism. The authors amplified TCR beta CDR3 regions from RNA transcripts. In the first round, RT-PCR was carried out with HTBI primers, and a multiplex PCR formed the second round. One entry per CDR3 protein results from TCRdb running MiXCR on the multiplex PCR reads. The sample comprises just over 400,000 distinct CDR3 sequences, around a fifth of which are singletons, and roughly 3.2% rests with the top ten. Source material: peripheral blood. The receptors derive from a woman aged 18 to 35 with stable Graves' hyperthyroidism.

This clonotype was counted ten times or more. The chain carries TRBV19 and TRBJ2-5; 10 bases map to TRBD1. With 8 bases clipped from V and 1 base from J, the junction kept 4 bases outside the gene matches. The CDR3 is 14 amino acids. CDR1 is LNHDA, CDR2 SQIVND, per germline (reference sequence). The CDR3: CASRDRGRQETQYF. CDR3 nucleotides: TGTGCCAGTCGCGACAGGGGGCGCCAAGAGACCCAGTACTTC.

This clonotype was seen repeatedly, ten times or more. The rearrangement uses TRBV5-1 and TRBJ1-1, with TRBD1 identical over 9 bases. Germline CDR1 SGHRS, CDR2 YFSETQ. V was pared by 4 bases and J by 5 bases, with 9 bases of the junction left unmatched. This CDR3 spans 15 amino acids. The chain's CDR3 is CASSQGQGGGTEAFF. The CDR3 bases are TGCGCCAGCAGCCAGGGACAGGGTGGGGGAACTGAAGCTTTCTTT.

This clonotype was observed a handful of times. The CDR3 loop reads CAWSVSGDGYTF. The DNA for the CDR3 is TGTGCCTGGAGTGTATCAGGGGATGGCTACACCTTC. The chain joins TRBV30 to TRBJ1-2; maybe TRBD1 (6 bases). Germline CDR1 reads GTSNPN; CDR2 reads SVGIG (reference sequence). With 0 bases removed from V and 6 bases from J, the gap between germline ends came to 8 bases. The CDR3 runs 12 residues.

The sample holds a few counts of this clonotype. V is TRBV4-2 and J is TRBJ2-7; D tentatively reads TRBD1 or TRBD2 (6 bases each). The germline V gene encodes CDR1 LGHNA and CDR2 YNFKEQ. This CDR3 is 15 amino acids long. Trimming stripped 0 bases from V and 2 bases from J, with 11 bases between. CDR3 coding DNA: TGTGCCAGCAGCCAAGAGGAGGGGGGAACCTACGAGCAGTACTTC. It encodes CASSQEEGGTYEQYF.

Ten or more counts support this clonotype. V usage is TRBV9 and J usage is TRBJ2-5; tentatively, D is TRBD2 (5 bases). Trimming took off 0 bases at V and 8 bases at J, with 14 bases between the two ends. This CDR3 is 14 amino acids long. The germline V gene encodes CDR1 SGDLS and CDR2 YYNGEE. The CDR3, as DNA: TGTGCCAGCAGCGTAGGAAGCAGGCCGGGAACCCAGTACTTC. Encoded protein: CASSVGSRPGTQYF.

At least ten counts were recorded for this clonotype. The rearrangement joins TRBV20-1 to TRBJ1-2; tentatively, D is TRBD1 (5 bases). Germline CDR1 is DFQATT and CDR2 is SNEGSKA (reference sequence). The CDR3 consists of 12 residues. V was pared by 1 base and J by 5 bases, with 8 bases between. The DNA of the CDR3 is TGCAGTGCTAGAGCCAGGGTATATGGCTACACCTTC. This encodes CSARARVYGYTF.

The chain is built from TRBV6-1 and TRBJ1-1; D possibly corresponds to TRBD1 (5 bases). The length of the CDR3 is 13 residues. The V gene lost 6 bases and the J gene lost 4 bases, with 12 bases spanning the gap. From germline, CDR1 is MNHNS and CDR2 SASEGT. CDR3 nucleotides: TGTGCCAGCAGCTTGATAAGGGGCACTGAAGCTTTCTTT. It specifies CASSLIRGTEAFF.

This clonotype occurred many times. The chain is built from TRBV20-1 and TRBJ2-3; D perhaps matches TRBD2 (5 bases). The germline CDR1 and CDR2 sequences are DFQATT and SNEGSKA (reference sequence). The ends were cut back, 2 bases at V and 7 bases at J, with 10 bases in the middle. The CDR3 extends over 12 amino acids. Here the CDR3 reads CSARQPGNTQYF. CDR3 sequence (DNA): TGCAGTGCTAGACAACCGGGGAATACGCAGTATTTT.

This clonotype was seen many times. J is TRBJ1-2 and V is TRBV30, with D unclear. Per germline, CDR1 GTSNPN and CDR2 SVGIG (reference sequence). Trimming stripped 2 bases from V and 5 bases from J, with 6 bases between. This CDR3 contains 11 residues. CDR3: CAWSLNYGYTF. The CDR3 DNA reads TGTGCCTGGAGTTTAAATTATGGCTACACCTTC.

Ten or more counts support this clonotype. The rearrangement joins TRBV25-1 to TRBJ2-7, with TRBD1 matching 9 bases. The germline CDR1 and CDR2 sequences are MGHDK and SYGVNS. The CDR3 totals 15 residues. Unmatched junction bases numbered 5, after V lost 3 bases and J lost 2 bases. CDR3 nucleotide sequence: TGTGCCAGCAGTGACGGGACAGGGATTCCCTACGAGCAGTACTTC. As protein: CASSDGTGIPYEQYF.

This clonotype was recorded at least ten times. This rearrangement joins TRBV7-9 to TRBJ2-5; 7 nucleotides align to TRBD2. Per the germline V gene, CDR1 is SEHNR and CDR2 is FQNEAQ (reference sequence). The CDR3 is 14 amino acids. With V trimmed by 5 bases and J by 2 bases, 5 bases remained unmatched. CDR3 amino acids: CASSPRLAQETQYF. The CDR3 DNA sequence: TGTGCCAGCAGCCCGAGACTAGCACAAGAGACCCAGTACTTC.

The chain links TRBV12-3 or TRBV12-4 to TRBJ1-2; the D gene is possibly TRBD1 (5 bases). The CDR3 covers 16 residues. V was shortened by 0 bases and J by 4 bases, with 15 bases between the two germline ends. CDR3 DNA: TGTGCCAGCAGTTTAGCCTCTCACGGGACCATCTATGGCTACACCTTC. This encodes CASSLASHGTIYGYTF.

This clonotype showed up many times. This sequence joins TRBV6-4 and TRBJ2-5; a possible D gene is TRBD2 (6 bases). The V end lost 3 bases, the J end lost 4 bases, and 15 bases lay between the germline ends. The germline gives CDR1 MRHNA, CDR2 SNTAGT. The CDR3 contains 15 residues. The CDR3 DNA reads TGTGCCAGCAGTGAAGGAGCGGGCCGGGGAGAGACCCAGTACTTC. Its protein is CASSEGAGRGETQYF.

Many counts were recorded for this clonotype. The rearrangement links TRBV28 to TRBJ1-6, with TRBD1 matching over 7 bases. This CDR3 has 15 amino acids. The ends lost 3 bases at V and 8 bases at J; junction bases unmatched: 7. Germline V CDR1 and CDR2: MDHEN, SYDVKM. CDR3: CASSFSGTDYSPLHF. CDR3 coding DNA: TGTGCCAGCAGTTTCTCCGGGACAGACTATTCACCCCTCCACTTT.

In its sample, this clonotype was seen many times. CDR3 in amino acids: CATSDSRNSVHRDGYTF. CDR3 nucleotide sequence: TGTGCCACCAGTGATTCCCGGAATAGTGTACACAGGGATGGCTACACCTTC. The J gene is TRBJ1-2, the V gene TRBV24-1, with D perhaps matching TRBD1 (6 bases). The germline V gene encodes CDR1 KGHDR and CDR2 SFDVKD. Trimming took 2 bases from V and 6 from J, leaving 21 bases between them. This CDR3 has 17 amino acids.

This clonotype appeared many times. The chain joins TRBV25-1 to TRBJ2-5; 14 bases map to TRBD2. Germline CDR1 and CDR2: MGHDK and SYGVNS. The CDR3 has 19 residues. V trimming: 3 bases; J trimming: 4 bases; junction bases outside the gene matches: 13. The CDR3 bases are TGTGCCAGCAGTGAGTCGAGGACTAGCGGGAGGAAAGAAGTAGAGACCCAGTACTTC. Amino acids: CASSESRTSGRKEVETQYF.

This chain connects TRBV28 to TRBJ2-7; D gene uncertain. V lost 5 bases, J lost 5 bases, and 13 bases lay in between. The CDR3 consists of 13 residues. Germline V gives CDR1 MDHEN, CDR2 SYDVKM. Written as DNA, the CDR3 is TGTGCCAGCAGTGGCCTGTCGCGACACGAGCAGTACTTC. Residues: CASSGLSRHEQYF.

The chain recombines TRBV25-1 with TRBJ1-3, with D hard to call. The V gene's germline CDR1 is MGHDK and CDR2 SYGVNS. Deletions cut 5 bases from V and 0 bases from J, with 8 bases between. The CDR3 sequence is 14 residues long. The chain's CDR3 is CASSPESSGNTIYF. CDR3 in DNA: TGTGCCAGCAGTCCGGAGAGCTCTGGAAACACCATATATTTT. Looking up the rest from reference TRBV25-1 and TRBJ1-3 gives the full variable domain: EADIYQTPRYLVIGTGKKITLECSQTMGHDKMYWYQQDPGMELHLIHYSYGVNSTEKGDLSSESTVSRIRTEHFPLTLESARPSHTSQYLCASSPESSGNTIYFGEGSWLTVV.

This clonotype has only one observation. The chain joins TRBV11-2 to TRBJ2-5, with 9 bases that match TRBD2. This CDR3 has 17 amino acids. J was trimmed by 1 base and V by 5 bases; bases with no gene match: 11. CDR1 is SGHAT, CDR2 FQNNGV, per germline. CDR3 coding DNA: TGTGCCAGCAGCCCGTCGGCGGTAGCGGGGGTCCAAGAGACCCAGTACTTC. It translates to CASSPSAVAGVQETQYF. Combining the CDR3 with reference TRBV11-2 and TRBJ2-5 gives the whole variable domain EAGVAQSPRYKIIEKRQSVAFWCNPISGHATLYWYQQILGQGPKLLIQFQNNGVVDDSQLPKDRFSAERLKGVDSTLKIQPAKLEDSAVYLCASSPSAVAGVQETQYFGPGTRLLVL.

The V and J genes are TRBV5-1 and TRBJ2-5; possible D gene TRBD1, 6 bases. The CDR3 has 12 amino acids. V was trimmed by 4 bases and J by 5 bases, leaving 9 bases between them. In germline, CDR1 is SGHRS, CDR2 YFSETQ. DNA of the CDR3: TGCGCCAGCAGCGAGAGGGGGGAGACCCAGTACTTC. Protein sequence: CASSERGETQYF.